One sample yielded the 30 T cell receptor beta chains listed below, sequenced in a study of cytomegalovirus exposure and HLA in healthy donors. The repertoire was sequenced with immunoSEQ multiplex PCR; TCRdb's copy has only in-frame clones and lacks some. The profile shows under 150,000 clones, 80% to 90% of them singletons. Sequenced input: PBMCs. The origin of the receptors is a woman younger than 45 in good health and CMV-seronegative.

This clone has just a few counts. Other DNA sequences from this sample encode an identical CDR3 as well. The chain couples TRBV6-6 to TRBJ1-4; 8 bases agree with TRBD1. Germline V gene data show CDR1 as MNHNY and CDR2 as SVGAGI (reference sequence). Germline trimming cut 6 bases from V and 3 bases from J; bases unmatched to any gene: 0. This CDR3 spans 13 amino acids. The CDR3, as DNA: TGTGCCAGCAGGGGACAGGCTAATGAAAAACTGTTTTTT. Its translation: CASRGQANEKLFF.

The CDR3 is CASSSTGGGYTF. In DNA, the CDR3 is TGTGCCAGCAGTTCCACAGGGGGAGGCTACACCTTC. The J gene is TRBJ1-2, the V gene TRBV28; 8 nucleotides align to TRBD1. The CDR3 totals 12 residues. Per the germline V gene, CDR1 is MDHEN and CDR2 is SYDVKM. The ends lost 4 bases at V and 8 bases at J; junction bases unmatched: 3.

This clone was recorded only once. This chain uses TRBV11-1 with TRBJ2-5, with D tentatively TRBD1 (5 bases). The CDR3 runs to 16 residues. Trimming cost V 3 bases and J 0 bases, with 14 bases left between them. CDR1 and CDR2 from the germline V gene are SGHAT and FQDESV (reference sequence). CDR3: CASSLWGRVNQETQYF. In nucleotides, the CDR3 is TGTGCCAGCAGCTTGTGGGGCAGGGTGAACCAAGAGACCCAGTACTTC.

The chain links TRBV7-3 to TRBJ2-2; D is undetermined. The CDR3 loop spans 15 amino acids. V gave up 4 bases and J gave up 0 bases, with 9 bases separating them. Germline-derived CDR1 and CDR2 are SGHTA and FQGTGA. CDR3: CASSSNTANTGELFF. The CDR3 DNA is TGTGCCAGCAGCTCAAATACAGCGAACACCGGGGAGCTGTTTTTT.

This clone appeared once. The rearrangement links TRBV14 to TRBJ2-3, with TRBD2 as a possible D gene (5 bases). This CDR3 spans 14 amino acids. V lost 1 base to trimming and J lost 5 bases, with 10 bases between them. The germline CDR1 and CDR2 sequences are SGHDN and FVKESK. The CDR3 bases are TGTGCCAGCAGCCAAGCGGGGTTTAGAGATACGCAGTATTTT. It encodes CASSQAGFRDTQYF.

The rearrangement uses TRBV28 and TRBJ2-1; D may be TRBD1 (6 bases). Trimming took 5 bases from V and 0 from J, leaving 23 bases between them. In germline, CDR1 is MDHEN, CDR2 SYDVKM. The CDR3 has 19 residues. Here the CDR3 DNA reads TGTGCCAGCAGTGGGGGTTGGGGGCCGGCCACGAGCTCCTACAATGAGCAGTTCTTC. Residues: CASSGGWGPATSSYNEQFF.

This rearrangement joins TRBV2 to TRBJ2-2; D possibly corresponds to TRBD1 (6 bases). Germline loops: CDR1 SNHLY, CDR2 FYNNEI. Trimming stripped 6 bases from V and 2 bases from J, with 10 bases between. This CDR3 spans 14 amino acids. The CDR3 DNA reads TGTGCCAGCAGGGACAGACTTAACACCGGGGAGCTGTTTTTT. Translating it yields CASRDRLNTGELFF. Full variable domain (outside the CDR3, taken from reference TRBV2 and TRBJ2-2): EPEVTQTPSHQVTQMGQEVILRCVPISNHLYFYWYRQILGQKVEFLVSFYNNEISEKSEIFDDQFSVERPDGSNFTLKIRSTKLEDSAMYFCASRDRLNTGELFFGEGSRLTVL.

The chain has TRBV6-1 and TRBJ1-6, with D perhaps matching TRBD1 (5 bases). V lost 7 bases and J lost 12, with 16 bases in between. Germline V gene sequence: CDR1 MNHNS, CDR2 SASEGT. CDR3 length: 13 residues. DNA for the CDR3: TGTGCCAGCACCCAAAGGAGTCAGGGACCCCTCCACTTT. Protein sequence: CASTQRSQGPLHF.

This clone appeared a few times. CDR3 amino acids: CASSLGDEQYF. The CDR3 DNA reads TGTGCCAGCAGCCTAGGGGACGAGCAGTACTTC. This chain joins TRBV4-2 and TRBJ2-7; D perhaps matches TRBD1 (5 bases). Germline V CDR1 and CDR2: LGHNA, YNFKEQ. Trimming cost V 4 bases and J 5 bases, with 6 bases left between them. CDR3 length: 11 amino acids.

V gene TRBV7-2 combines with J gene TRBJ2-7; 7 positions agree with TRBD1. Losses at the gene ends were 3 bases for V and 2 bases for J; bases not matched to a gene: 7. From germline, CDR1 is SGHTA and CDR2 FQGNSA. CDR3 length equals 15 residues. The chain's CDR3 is CASSFAPGTAYEQYF. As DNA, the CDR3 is TGTGCCAGCAGCTTCGCCCCCGGGACAGCCTACGAGCAGTACTTC.

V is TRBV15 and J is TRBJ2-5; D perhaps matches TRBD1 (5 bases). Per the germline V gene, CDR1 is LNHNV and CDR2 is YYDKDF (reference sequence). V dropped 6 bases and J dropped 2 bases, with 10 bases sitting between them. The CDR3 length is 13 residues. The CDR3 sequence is CATRGPTQETQYF. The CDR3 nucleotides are TGTGCCACCAGGGGGCCTACACAAGAGACCCAGTACTTC.

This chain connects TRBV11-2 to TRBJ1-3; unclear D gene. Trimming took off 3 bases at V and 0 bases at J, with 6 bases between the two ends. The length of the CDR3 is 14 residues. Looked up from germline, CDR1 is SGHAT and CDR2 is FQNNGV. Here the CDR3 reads CASSFSDSGNTIYF. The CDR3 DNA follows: TGTGCCAGCAGCTTTAGTGACTCTGGAAACACCATATATTTT. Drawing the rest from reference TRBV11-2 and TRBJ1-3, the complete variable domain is EAGVAQSPRYKIIEKRQSVAFWCNPISGHATLYWYQQILGQGPKLLIQFQNNGVVDDSQLPKDRFSAERLKGVDSTLKIQPAKLEDSAVYLCASSFSDSGNTIYFGEGSWLTVV.

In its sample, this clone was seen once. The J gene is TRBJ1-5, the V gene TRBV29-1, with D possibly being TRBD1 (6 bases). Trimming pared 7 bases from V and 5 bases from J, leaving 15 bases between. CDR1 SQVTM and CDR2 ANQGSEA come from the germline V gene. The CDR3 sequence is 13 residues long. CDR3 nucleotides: TGCAGCGGAAAAACAGGGAAAGATCAGCCCCAGCATTTT. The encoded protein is CSGKTGKDQPQHF. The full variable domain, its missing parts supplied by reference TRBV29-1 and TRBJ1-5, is SAVISQKPSRDICQRGTSLTIQCQVDSQVTMMFWYRQQPGQSLTLIATANQGSEATYESGFVIDKFPISRPNLTFSTLTVSNMSPEDSSIYLCSGKTGKDQPQHFGDGTRLSIL.

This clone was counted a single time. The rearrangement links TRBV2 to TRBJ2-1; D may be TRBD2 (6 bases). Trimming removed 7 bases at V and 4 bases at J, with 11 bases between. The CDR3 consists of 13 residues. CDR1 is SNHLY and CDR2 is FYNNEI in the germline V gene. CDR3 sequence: CASMGGRYNEQFF. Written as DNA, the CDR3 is TGTGCCAGCATGGGGGGTCGATACAATGAGCAGTTCTTC.

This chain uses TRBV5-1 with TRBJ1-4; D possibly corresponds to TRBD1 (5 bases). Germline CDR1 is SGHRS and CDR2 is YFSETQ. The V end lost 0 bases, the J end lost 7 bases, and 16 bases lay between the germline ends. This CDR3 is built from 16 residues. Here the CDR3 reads CASSLALGGVGEKLFF. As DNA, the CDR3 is TGCGCCAGCAGCTTGGCCCTGGGAGGGGTAGGTGAAAAACTGTTTTTT.

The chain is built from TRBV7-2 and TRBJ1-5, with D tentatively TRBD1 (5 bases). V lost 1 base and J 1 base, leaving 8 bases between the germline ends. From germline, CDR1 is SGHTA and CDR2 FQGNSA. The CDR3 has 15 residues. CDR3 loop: CASSLEEGSNQPQHF. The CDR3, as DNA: TGTGCCAGCAGCTTAGAGGAGGGGAGCAATCAGCCCCAGCATTTT. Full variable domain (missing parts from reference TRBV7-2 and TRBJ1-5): GAGVSQSPSNKVTEKGKDVELRCDPISGHTALYWYRQSLGQGLEFLIYFQGNSAPDKSGLPSDRFSAERTGGSVSTLTIQRTQQEDSAVYLCASSLEEGSNQPQHFGDGTRLSIL.

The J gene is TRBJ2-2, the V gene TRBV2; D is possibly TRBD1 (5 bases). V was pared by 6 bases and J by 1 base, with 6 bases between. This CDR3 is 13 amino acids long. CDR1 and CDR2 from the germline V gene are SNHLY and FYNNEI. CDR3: CASRTENTGELFF. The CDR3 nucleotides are TGTGCCAGCAGGACAGAGAACACCGGGGAGCTGTTTTTT. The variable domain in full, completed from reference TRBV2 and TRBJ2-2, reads EPEVTQTPSHQVTQMGQEVILRCVPISNHLYFYWYRQILGQKVEFLVSFYNNEISEKSEIFDDQFSVERPDGSNFTLKIRSTKLEDSAMYFCASRTENTGELFFGEGSRLTVL.

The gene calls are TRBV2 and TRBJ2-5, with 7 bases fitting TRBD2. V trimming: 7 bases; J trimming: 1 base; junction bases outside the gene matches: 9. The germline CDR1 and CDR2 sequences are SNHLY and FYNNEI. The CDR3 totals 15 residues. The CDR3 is CASTVAGETQETQYF. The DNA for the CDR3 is TGTGCCAGCACAGTTGCGGGGGAGACCCAAGAGACCCAGTACTTC.

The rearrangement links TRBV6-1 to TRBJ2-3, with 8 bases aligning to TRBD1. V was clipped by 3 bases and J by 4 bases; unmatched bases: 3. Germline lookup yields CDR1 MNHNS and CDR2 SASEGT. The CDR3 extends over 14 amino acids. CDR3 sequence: CASSDRGRPDTQYF. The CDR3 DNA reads TGTGCCAGCAGTGACAGGGGGCGCCCAGATACGCAGTATTTT.

In DNA form, the CDR3 reads TGTGCCAGCAGCTGGACCCTCGTGACAGCCTATGGCTACACCTTC. It translates to CASSWTLVTAYGYTF. V is TRBV7-2 and J is TRBJ1-2; a weak D match, TRBD1 (5 bases). The V gene lost 4 bases and the J gene lost 4 bases, with 16 bases spanning the gap. CDR3 size: 15 residues. Germline values: CDR1 SGHTA, CDR2 FQGNSA.

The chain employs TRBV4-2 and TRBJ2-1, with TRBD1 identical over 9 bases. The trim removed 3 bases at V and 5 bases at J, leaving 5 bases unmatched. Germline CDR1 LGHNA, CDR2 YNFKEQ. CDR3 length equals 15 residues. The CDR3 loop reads CASSHIGTGNNEQFF. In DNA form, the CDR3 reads TGTGCCAGCAGCCATATCGGGACAGGGAACAATGAGCAGTTCTTC.

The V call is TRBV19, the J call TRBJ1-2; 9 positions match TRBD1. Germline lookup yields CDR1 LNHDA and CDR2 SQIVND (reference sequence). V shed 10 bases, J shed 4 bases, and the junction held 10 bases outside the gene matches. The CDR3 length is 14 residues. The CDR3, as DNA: TGTGCCACCACGCCGGGACAGGGAACCTATGGCTACACCTTC. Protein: CATTPGQGTYGYTF.

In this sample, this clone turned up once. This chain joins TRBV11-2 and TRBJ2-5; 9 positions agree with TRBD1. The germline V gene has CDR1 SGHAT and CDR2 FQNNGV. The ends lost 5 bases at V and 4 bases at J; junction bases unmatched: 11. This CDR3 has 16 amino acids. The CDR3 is CASSGLTGGQLETQYF. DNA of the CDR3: TGTGCCAGCAGCGGGCTGACAGGGGGGCAGTTAGAGACCCAGTACTTC.

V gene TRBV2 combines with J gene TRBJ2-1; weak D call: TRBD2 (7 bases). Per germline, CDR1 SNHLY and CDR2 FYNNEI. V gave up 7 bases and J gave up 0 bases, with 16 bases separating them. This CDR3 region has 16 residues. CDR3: CASKRAGASSYNEQFF. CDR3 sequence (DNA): TGTGCCAGCAAGCGGGCGGGGGCAAGCTCCTACAATGAGCAGTTCTTC.

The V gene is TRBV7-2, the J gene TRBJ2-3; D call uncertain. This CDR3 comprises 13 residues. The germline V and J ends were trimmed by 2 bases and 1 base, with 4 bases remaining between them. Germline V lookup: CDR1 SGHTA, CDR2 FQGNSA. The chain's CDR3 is CASSLSGTDTQYF. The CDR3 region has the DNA TGTGCCAGCAGCTTATCCGGCACAGATACGCAGTATTTT.

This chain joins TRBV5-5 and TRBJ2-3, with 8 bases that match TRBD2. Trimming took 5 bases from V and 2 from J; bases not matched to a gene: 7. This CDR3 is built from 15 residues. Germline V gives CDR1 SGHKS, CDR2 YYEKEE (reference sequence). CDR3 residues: CASRTTSVSTDTQYF. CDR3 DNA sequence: TGTGCCAGCAGAACGACTAGCGTGTCCACAGATACGCAGTATTTT.

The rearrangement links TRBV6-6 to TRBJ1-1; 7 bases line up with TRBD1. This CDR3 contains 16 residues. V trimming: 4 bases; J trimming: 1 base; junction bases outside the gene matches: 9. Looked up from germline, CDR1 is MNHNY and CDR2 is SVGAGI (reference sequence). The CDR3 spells CASSSRGGRGNTEAFF. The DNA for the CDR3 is TGTGCCAGCAGTTCCCGAGGGGGCAGGGGGAACACTGAAGCTTTCTTT.

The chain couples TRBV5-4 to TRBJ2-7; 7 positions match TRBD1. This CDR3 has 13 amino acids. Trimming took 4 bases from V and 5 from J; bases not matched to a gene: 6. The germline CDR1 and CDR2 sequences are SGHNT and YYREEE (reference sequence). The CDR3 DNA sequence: TGTGCCAGCAGCCCGGGACAGACCCACGAGCAGTACTTC. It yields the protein CASSPGQTHEQYF.

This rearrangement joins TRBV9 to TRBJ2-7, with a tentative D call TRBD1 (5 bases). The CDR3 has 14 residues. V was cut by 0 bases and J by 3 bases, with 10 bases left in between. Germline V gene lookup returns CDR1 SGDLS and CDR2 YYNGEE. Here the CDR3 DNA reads TGTGCCAGCAGCGTAGCCCCAGGGAACTACGAGCAGTACTTC. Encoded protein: CASSVAPGNYEQYF.

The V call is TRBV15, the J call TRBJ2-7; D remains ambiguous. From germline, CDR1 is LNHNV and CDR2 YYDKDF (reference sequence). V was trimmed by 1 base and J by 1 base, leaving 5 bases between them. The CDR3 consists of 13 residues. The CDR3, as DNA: TGTGCCACCAGCAGAGGCGCGTCCTACGAGCAGTACTTC. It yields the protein CATSRGASYEQYF.